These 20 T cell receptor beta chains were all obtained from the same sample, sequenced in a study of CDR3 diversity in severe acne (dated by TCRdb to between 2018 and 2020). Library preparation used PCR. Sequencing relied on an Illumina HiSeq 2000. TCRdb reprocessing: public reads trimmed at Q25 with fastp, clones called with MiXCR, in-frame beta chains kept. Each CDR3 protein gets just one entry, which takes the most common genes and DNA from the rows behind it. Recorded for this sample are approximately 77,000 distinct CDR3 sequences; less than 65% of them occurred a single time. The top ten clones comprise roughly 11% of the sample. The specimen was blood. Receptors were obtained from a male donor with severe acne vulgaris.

In DNA form, the CDR3 reads TGTGCCAGCAGCCGGACAGGTGCTAACTATGGCTACACCTTC. Translating gives CASSRTGANYGYTF. The chain uses TRBV27 and TRBJ1-2; 7 bases are a match to TRBD1. The V segment lost 6 bases and the J segment 0 bases; nucleotides outside the gene matches: 4. This CDR3 comprises 14 residues. CDR1 is MNHEY and CDR2 is SMNVEV in the germline V gene (reference sequence).

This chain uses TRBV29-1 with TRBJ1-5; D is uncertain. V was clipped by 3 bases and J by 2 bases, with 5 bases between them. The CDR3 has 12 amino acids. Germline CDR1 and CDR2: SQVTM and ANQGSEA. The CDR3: CSVETGNQPQHF. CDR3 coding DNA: TGCAGCGTTGAGACGGGCAATCAGCCCCAGCATTTT.

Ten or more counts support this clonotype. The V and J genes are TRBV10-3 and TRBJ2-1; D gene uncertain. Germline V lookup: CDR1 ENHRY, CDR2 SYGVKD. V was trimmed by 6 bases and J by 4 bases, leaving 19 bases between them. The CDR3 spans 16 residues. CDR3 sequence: CAISTDRRATYNEQFF. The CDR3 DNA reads TGTGCCATCAGCACCGACCGCCGGGCCACTTACAATGAGCAGTTCTTC.

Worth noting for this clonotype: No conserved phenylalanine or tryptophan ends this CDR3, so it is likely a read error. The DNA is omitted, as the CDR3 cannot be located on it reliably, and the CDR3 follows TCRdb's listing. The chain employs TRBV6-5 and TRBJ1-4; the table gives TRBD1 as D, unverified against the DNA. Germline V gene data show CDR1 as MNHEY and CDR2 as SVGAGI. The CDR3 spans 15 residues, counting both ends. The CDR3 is CASSYDRDYEQYFAP.

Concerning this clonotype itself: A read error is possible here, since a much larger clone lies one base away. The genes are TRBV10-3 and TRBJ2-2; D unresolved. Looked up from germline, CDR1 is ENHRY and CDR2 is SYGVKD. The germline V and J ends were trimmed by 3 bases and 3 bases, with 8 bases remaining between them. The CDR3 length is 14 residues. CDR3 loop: CAISEGADTGELFF. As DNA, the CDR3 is TGTGCCATCAGTGAAGGCGCAGACACCGGGGAGCTGTTTTTT.

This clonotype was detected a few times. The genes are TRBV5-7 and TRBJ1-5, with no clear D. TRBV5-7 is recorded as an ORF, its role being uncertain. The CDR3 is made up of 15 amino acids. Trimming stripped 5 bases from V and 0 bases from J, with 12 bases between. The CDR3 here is CASSYRAYSNQPQHF. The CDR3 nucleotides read TGTGCCAGCAGTTACCGGGCGTATAGCAATCAGCCCCAGCATTTT.

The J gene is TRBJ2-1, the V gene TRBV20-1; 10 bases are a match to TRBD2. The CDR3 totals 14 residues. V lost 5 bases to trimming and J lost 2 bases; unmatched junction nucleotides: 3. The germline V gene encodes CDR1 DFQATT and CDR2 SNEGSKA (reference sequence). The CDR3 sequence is CSASAGGPYNEQFF. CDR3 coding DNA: TGCAGTGCTTCAGCGGGAGGGCCCTACAATGAGCAGTTCTTC.

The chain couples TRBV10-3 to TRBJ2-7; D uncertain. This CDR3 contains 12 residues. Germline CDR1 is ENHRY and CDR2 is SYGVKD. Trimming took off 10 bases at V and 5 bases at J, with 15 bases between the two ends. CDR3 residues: CASVERLHEQYF. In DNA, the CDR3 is TGTGCCAGCGTAGAGAGGCTCCACGAGCAGTACTTC.

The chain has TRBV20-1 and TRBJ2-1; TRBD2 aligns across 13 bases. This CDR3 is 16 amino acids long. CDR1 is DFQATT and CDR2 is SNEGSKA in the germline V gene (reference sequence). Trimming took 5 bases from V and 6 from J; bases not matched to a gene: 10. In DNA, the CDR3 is TGCAGTGCTCGGACTAGCGGGAGTTCCCGAGGCAATGAGCAGTTCTTC. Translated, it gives CSARTSGSSRGNEQFF.

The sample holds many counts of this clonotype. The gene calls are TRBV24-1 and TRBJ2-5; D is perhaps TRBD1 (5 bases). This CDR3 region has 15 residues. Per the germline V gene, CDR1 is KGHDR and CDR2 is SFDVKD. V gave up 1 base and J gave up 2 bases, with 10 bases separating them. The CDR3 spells CATSDLKDIQETQYF. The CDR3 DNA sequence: TGTGCCACCAGTGATTTAAAGGACATTCAAGAGACCCAGTACTTC.

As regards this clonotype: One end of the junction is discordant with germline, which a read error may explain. The DNA of the CDR3 is TGTGCCAGCAGTGAAGGACAGGGCTCAACTTTCTTT. As protein: CASSEGQGSTFF. The chain links TRBV10-3 to TRBJ1-1, with 8 nucleotides matching TRBD1. This CDR3 comprises 12 residues. Germline loops: CDR1 ENHRY, CDR2 SYGVKD.

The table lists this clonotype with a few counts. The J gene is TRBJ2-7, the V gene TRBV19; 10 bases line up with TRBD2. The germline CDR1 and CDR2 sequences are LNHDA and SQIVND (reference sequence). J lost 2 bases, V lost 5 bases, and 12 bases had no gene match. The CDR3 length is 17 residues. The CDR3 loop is CASSPSGSGRGAYEQYF. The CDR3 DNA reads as TGTGCCAGTAGTCCGTCGGGGAGCGGGAGGGGCGCCTACGAGCAGTACTTC.

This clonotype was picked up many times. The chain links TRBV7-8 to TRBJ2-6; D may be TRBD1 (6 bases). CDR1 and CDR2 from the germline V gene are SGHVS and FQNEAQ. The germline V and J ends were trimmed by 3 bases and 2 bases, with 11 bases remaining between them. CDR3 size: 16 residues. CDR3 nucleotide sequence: TGTGCCAGCAGCTTCTACAGGGTCCCTGGGGCCAACGTCCTGACTTTC. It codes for CASSFYRVPGANVLTF. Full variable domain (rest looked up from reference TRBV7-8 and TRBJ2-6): GAGVSQSPRYKVAKRGQDVALRCDPISGHVSLFWYQQALGQGPEFLTYFQNEAQLDKSGLPSDRFFAERPEGSVSTLKIQRTQQEDSAVYLCASSFYRVPGANVLTFGAGSRLTVL.

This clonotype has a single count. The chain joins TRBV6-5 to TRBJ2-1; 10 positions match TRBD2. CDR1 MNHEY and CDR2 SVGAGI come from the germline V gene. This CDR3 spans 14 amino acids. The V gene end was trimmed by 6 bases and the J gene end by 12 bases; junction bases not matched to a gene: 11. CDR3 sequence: CASRSSGSTDTQFF. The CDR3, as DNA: TGTGCCAGCAGATCTAGCGGGAGCACAGATACGCAGTTCTTC.

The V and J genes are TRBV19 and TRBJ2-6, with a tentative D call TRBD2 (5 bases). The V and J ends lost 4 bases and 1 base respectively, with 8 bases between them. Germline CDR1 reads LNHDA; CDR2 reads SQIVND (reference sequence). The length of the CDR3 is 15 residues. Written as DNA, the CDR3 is TGTGCCAGTAGTACATGGACTTCTGGGGCCAACGTCCTGACTTTC. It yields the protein CASSTWTSGANVLTF.

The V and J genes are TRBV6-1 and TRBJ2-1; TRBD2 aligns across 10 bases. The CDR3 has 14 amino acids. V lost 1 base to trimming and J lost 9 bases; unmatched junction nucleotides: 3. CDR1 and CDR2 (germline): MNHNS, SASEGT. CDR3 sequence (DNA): TGTGCCAGCAGTGAAGGCGTAGCGGGGGGTGAGCAGTTCTTC. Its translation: CASSEGVAGGEQFF.

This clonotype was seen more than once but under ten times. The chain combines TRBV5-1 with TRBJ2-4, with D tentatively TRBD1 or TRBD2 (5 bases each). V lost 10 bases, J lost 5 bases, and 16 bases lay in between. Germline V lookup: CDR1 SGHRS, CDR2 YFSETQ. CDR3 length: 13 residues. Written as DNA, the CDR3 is TGCGCCTCCCAGACCTTGGGGGAAAACATTCAGTACTTC. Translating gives CASQTLGENIQYF.

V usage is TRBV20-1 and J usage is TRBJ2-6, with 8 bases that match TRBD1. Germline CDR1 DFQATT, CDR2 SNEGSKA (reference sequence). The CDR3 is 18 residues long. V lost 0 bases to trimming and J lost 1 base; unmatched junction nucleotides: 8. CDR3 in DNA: TGCAGTGCTAGAGATCCCGGACAGGGAATTTCTGGGGCCAACGTCCTGACTTTC. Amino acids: CSARDPGQGISGANVLTF.

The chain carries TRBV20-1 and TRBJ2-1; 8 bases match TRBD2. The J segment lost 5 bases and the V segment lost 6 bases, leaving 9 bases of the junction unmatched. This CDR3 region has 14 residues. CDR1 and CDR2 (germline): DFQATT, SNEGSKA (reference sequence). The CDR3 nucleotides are TGCAGTGCGGTACGGTCTAGCGGGCACAATGAGCAGTTCTTC. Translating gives CSAVRSSGHNEQFF.

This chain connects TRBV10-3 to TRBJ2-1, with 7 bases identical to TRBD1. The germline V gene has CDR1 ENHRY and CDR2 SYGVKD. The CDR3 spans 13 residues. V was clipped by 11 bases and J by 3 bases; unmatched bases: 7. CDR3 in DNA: TGTGCCCTTGGGCAGGGGGACTACAATGAGCAGTTCTTC. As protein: CALGQGDYNEQFF.